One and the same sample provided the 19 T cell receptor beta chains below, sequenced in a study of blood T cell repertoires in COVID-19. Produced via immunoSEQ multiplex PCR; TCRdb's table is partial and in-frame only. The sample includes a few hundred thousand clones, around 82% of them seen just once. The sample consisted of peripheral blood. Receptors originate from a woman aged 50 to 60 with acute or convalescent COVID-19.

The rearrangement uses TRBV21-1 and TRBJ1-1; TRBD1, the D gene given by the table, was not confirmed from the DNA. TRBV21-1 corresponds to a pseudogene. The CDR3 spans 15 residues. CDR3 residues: CASSKVIGPDTEAFF. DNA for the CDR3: TGTGCCAGCAGCAAAGTTATTGGGCCAGACACTGAAGCTTTCTTT.

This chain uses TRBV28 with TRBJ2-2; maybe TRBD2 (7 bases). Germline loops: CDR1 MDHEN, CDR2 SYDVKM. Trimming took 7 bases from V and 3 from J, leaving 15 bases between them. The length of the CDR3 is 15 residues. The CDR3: CASTGAGADTGELFF. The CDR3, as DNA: TGTGCCAGCACGGGGGCGGGGGCGGACACCGGGGAGCTGTTTTTT. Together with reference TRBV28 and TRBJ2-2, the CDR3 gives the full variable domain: DVKVTQSSRYLVKRTGEKVFLECVQDMDHENMFWYRQDPGLGLRLIYFSYDVKMKEKGDIPEGYSVSREKKERFSLILESASTNQTSMYLCASTGAGADTGELFFGEGSRLTVL.

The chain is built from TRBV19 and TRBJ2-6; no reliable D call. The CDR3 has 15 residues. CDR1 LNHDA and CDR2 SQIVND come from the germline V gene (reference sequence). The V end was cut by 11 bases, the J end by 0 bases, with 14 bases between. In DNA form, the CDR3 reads TGTGCCGGTATCGGCAGCGACTCTGGGGCCAACGTCCTGACTTTC. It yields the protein CAGIGSDSGANVLTF.

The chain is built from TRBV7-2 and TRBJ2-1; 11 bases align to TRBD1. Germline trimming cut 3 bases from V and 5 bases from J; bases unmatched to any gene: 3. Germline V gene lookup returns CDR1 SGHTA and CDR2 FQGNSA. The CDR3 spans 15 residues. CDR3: CASSFGTGGDNEQFF. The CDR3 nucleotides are TGTGCCAGCAGCTTCGGGACAGGGGGGGACAATGAGCAGTTCTTC.

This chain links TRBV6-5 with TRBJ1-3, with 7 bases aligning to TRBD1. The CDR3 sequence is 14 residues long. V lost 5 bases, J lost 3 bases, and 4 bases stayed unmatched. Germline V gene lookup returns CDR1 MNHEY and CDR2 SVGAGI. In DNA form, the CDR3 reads TGTGCCAGCAGTCTGACAGGGTATGGAAACACCATATATTTT. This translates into CASSLTGYGNTIYF.

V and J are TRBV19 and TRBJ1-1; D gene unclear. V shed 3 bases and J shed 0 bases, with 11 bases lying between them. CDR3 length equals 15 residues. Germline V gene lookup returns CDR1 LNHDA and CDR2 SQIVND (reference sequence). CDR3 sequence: CASSMGRAMNTEAFF. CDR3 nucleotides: TGTGCCAGTAGTATGGGGAGGGCCATGAACACTGAAGCTTTCTTT.

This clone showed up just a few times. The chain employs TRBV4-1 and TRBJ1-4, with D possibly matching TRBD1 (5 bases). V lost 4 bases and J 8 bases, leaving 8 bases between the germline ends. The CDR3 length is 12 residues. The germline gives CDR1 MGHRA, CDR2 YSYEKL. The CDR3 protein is CASSRNREKLFF. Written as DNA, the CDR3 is TGCGCCAGCAGCCGGAACAGGGAAAAACTGTTTTTT.

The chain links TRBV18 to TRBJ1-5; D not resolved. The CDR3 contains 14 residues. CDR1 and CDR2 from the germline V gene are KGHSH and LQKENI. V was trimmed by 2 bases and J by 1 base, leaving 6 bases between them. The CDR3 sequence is CASSPGLSNQPQHF. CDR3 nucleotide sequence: TGTGCCAGCTCACCAGGACTCAGCAATCAGCCCCAGCATTTT.

Here the CDR3 reads CASTRTGLSTDTQYF. In DNA form, the CDR3 reads TGTGCCAGCACACGGACAGGGTTAAGCACAGATACGCAGTATTTT. The chain joins TRBV7-3 to TRBJ2-3, with 8 bases identical to TRBD1. Trimming at V came to 7 bases and at J to 0 bases, leaving 6 bases not matched to a gene. Per germline, CDR1 SGHTA and CDR2 FQGTGA. The CDR3 sequence is 15 residues long.

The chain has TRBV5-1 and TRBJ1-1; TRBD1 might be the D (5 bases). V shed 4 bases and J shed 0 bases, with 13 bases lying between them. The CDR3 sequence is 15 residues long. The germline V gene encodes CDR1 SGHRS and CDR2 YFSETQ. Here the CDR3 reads CASSIPAGVNTEAFF. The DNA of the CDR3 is TGCGCCAGCAGCATCCCGGCGGGGGTGAACACTGAAGCTTTCTTT.

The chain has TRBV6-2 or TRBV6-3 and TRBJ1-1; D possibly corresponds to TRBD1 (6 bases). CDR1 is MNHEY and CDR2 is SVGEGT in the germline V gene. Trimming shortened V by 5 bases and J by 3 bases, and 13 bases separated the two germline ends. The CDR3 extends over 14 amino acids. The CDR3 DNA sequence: TGTGCCAGCAGTGGACGGGACAAGGACACTGAAGCTTTCTTT. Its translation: CASSGRDKDTEAFF.

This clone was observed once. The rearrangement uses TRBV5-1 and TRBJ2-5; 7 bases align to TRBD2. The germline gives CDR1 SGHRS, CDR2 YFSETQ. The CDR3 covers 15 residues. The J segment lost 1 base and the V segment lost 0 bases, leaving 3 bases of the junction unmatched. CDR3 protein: CASSLGSGGQETQYF. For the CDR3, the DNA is TGCGCCAGCAGCTTGGGCTCGGGGGGCCAAGAGACCCAGTACTTC. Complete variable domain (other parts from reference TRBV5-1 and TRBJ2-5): KAGVTQTPRYLIKTRGQQVTLSCSPISGHRSVSWYQQTPGQGLQFLFEYFSETQRNKGNFPGRFSGRQFSNSRSEMNVSTLELGDSALYLCASSLGSGGQETQYFGPGTRLLVL.

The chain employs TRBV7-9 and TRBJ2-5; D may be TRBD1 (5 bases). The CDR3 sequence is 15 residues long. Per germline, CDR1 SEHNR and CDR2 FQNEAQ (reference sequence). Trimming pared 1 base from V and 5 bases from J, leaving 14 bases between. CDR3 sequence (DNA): TGTGCCAGCAGCTTAGAGTCAGGGTGGACGGAGACCCAGTACTTC. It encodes CASSLESGWTETQYF.

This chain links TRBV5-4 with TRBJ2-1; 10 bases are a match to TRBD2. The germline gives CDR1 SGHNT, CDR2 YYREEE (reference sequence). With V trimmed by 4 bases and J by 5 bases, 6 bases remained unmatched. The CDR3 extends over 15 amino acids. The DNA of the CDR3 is TGTGCCAGCAGCGCACCTCTAGCGGGGGACAATGAGCAGTTCTTC. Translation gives CASSAPLAGDNEQFF.

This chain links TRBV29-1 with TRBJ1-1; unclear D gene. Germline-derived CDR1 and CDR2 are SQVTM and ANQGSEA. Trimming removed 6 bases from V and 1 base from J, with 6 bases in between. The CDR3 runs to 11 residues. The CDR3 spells CSVIQNTEAFF. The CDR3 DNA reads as TGCAGCGTGATACAGAACACTGAAGCTTTCTTT.

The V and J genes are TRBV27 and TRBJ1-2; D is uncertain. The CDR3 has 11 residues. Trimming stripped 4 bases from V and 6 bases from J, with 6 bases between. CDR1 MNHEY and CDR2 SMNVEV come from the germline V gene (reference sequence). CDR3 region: CASSSGDGYTF. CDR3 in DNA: TGTGCCAGCAGTTCTGGAGATGGCTACACCTTC.

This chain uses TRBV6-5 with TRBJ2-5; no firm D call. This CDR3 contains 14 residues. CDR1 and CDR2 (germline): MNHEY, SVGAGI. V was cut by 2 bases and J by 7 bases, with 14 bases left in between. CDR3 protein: CASSYRSVAPTQYF. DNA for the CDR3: TGTGCCAGCAGTTACCGCTCCGTGGCCCCGACCCAGTACTTC.

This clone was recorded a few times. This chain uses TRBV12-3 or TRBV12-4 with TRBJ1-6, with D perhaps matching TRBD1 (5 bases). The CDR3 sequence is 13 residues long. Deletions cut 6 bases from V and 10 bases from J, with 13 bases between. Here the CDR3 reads CASRETSGSPLHF. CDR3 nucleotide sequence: TGTGCCAGCAGGGAAACCTCAGGGTCACCCCTCCACTTT.

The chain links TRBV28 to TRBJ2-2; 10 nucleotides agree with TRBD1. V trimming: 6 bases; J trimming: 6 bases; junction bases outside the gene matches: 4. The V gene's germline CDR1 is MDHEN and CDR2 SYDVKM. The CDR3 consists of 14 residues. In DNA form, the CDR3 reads TGTGCCAGCAGGACAGGGGGCGACGCCGGGGAGCTGTTTTTT. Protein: CASRTGGDAGELFF.